This T cell receptor (beta chain) was identified during a study of T cell responses to AZD1222 COVID-19 vaccine. The data were produced by immunoSEQ multiplex PCR, yet TCRdb's version contains in-frame clones alone and is incomplete. The sample has around 160,000 clones; about 91% are singletons. This CDR3 comprises 14 residues. Trimming cost V 7 bases and J 0 bases, with 11 bases left between them. CDR1 SGHRS and CDR2 YFSETQ come from the germline V gene. The source is an adult in good health. The V gene is TRBV5-1, the J gene TRBJ1-3; D ambiguous. This specimen was peripheral blood, taken on day 0 of AZD1222 vaccination. CDR3 bases: TGCGCCAGCCGGTTTTCGAACTCTGGAAACACCATATATTTT. It encodes CASRFSNSGNTIYF.